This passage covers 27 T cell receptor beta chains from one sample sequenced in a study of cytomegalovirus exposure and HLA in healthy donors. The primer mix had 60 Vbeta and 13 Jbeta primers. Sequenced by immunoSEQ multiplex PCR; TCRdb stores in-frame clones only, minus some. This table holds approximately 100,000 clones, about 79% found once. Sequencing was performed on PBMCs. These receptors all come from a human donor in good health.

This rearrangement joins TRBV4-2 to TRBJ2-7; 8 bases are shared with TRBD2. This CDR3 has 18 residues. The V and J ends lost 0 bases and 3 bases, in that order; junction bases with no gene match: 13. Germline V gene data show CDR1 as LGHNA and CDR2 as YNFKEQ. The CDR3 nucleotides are TGTGCCAGCAGCCAAGATCCAGCGGGAGTGTCGGCTAACTACGAGCAGTACTTC. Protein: CASSQDPAGVSANYEQYF.

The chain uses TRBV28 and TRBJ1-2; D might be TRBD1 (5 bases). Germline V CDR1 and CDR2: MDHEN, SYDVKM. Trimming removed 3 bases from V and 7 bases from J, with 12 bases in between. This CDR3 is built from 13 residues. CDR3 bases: TGTGCCAGCAGTTTTCGGCAGGGTGCTGGCTACACCTTC. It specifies CASSFRQGAGYTF.

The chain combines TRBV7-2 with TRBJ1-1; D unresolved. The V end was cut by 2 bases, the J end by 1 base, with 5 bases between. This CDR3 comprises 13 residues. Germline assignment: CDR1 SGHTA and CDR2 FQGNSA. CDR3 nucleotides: TGTGCCAGCAGCTTATGGCAGAACACTGAAGCTTTCTTT. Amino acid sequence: CASSLWQNTEAFF.

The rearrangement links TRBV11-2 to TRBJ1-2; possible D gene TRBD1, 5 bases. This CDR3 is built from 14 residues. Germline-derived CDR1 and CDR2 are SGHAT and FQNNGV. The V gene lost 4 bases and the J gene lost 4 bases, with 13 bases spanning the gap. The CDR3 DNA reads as TGTGCCAGCAGCTGGGGCCAGACATTCTATGGCTACACCTTC. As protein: CASSWGQTFYGYTF.

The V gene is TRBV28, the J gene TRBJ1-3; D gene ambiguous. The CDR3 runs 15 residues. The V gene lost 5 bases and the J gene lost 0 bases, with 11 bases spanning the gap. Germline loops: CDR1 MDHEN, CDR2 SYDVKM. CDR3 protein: CASSPSSSSGNTIYF. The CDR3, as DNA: TGTGCCAGCAGTCCGAGCTCAAGCTCTGGAAACACCATATATTTT.

The DNA for the CDR3 is TGTGCCAGCAGCGTCACAGGGGGCGTCCTTTATAGCAATCAGCCCCAGCATTTT. It is translated as CASSVTGGVLYSNQPQHF. This chain joins TRBV7-2 and TRBJ1-5; 9 nucleotides align to TRBD1. The V segment lost 5 bases and the J segment 0 bases; nucleotides outside the gene matches: 11. Looked up from germline, CDR1 is SGHTA and CDR2 is FQGNSA. This CDR3 is built from 18 residues. The entire variable domain, with the rest obtained from reference TRBV7-2 and TRBJ1-5, is as follows: GAGVSQSPSNKVTEKGKDVELRCDPISGHTALYWYRQSLGQGLEFLIYFQGNSAPDKSGLPSDRFSAERTGGSVSTLTIQRTQQEDSAVYLCASSVTGGVLYSNQPQHFGDGTRLSIL.

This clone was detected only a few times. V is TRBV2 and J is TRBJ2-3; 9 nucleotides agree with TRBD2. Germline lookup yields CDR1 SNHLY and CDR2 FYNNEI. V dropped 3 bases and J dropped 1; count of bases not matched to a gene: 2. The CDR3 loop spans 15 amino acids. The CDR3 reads CASSELAGRTDTQYF. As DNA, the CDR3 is TGTGCCAGCAGTGAGCTAGCGGGACGCACAGATACGCAGTATTTT.

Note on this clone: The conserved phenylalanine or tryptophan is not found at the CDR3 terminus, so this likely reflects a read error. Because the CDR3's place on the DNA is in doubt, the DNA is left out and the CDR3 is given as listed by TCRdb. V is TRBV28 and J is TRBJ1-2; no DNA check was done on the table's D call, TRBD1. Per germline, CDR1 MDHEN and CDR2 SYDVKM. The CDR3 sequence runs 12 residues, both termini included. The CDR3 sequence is CASSSPPDRQTS.

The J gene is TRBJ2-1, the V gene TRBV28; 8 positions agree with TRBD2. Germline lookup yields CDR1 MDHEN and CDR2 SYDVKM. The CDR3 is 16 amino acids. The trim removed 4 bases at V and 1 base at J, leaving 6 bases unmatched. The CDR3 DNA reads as TGTGCCAGCAGTTCGCCGGGACTAGGGTCCTACAATGAGCAGTTCTTC. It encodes CASSSPGLGSYNEQFF.

DNA of the CDR3: TGCAGCGTTTGGGACAGGGGGGAGACTGAAGCTTTCTTT. Translation: CSVWDRGETEAFF. The chain has TRBV29-1 and TRBJ1-1; 11 bases are a match to TRBD1. Germline assignment: CDR1 SQVTM and CDR2 ANQGSEA. The V gene end was trimmed by 5 bases and the J gene end by 5 bases; junction bases not matched to a gene: 4. The CDR3 runs to 13 residues. The full variable domain, its missing parts supplied by reference TRBV29-1 and TRBJ1-1, is SAVISQKPSRDICQRGTSLTIQCQVDSQVTMMFWYRQQPGQSLTLIATANQGSEATYESGFVIDKFPISRPNLTFSTLTVSNMSPEDSSIYLCSVWDRGETEAFFGQGTRLTVV.

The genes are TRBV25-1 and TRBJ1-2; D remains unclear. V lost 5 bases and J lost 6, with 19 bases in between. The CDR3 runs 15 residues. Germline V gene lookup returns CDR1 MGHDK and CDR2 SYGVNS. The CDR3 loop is CASSRSARYGDGYTF. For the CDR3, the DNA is TGTGCCAGCAGTCGAAGCGCGCGGTATGGAGATGGCTACACCTTC.

CDR3 protein: CAGRATGDLYEQYF. CDR3 nucleotides: TGCGCAGGACGAGCGACAGGGGACCTCTACGAGCAGTACTTC. This rearrangement joins TRBV5-1 to TRBJ2-7, with TRBD1 identical over 8 bases. CDR3 length equals 14 residues. The germline gives CDR1 SGHRS, CDR2 YFSETQ.

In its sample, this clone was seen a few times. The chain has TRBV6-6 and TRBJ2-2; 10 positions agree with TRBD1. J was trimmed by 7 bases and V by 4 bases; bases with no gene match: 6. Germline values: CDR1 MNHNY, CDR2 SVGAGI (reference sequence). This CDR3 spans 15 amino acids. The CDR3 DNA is TGTGCCAGCAGTTCCGACAGGGGGCATGGCGGGGAGCTGTTTTTT. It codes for CASSSDRGHGGELFF.

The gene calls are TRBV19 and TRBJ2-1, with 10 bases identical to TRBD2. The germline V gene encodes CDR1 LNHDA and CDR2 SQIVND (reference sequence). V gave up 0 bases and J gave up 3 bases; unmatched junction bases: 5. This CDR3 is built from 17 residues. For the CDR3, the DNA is TGTGCCAGTAGTATAGATCGCGGACTAGCGGACTACAATGAGCAGTTCTTC. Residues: CASSIDRGLADYNEQFF.

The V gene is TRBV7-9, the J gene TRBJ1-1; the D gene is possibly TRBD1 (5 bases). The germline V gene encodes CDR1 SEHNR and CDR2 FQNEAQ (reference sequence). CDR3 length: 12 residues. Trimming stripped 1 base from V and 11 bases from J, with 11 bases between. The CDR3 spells CASSLGARVAFF. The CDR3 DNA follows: TGTGCCAGCAGCTTAGGAGCCAGGGTGGCTTTCTTT.

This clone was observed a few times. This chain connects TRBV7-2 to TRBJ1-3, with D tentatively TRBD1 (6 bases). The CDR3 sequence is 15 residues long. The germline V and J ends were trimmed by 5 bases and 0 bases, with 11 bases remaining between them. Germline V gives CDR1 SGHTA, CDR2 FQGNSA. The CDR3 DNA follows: TGTGCCAGCAGCAACTCCAGGGGCTCTGGAAACACCATATATTTT. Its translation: CASSNSRGSGNTIYF.

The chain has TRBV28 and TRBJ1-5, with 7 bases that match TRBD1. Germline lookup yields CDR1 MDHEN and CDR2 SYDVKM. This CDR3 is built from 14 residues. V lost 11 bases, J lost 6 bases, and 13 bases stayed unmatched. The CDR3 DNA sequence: TGTGCCTCGATCGTGGACAGGTCGAGTCAGCCCCAGCATTTT. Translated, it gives CASIVDRSSQPQHF.

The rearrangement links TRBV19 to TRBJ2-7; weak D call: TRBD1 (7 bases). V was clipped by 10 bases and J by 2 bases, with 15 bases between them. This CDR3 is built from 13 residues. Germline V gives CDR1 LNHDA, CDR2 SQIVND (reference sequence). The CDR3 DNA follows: TGTGCCACTTCGACTAGGGGGCCCTACGAGCAGTACTTC. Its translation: CATSTRGPYEQYF.

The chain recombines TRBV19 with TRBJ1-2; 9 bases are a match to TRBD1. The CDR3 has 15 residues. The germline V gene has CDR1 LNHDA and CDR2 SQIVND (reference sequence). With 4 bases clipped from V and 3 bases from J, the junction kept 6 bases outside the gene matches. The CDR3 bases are TGTGCCAGTAGTAACAGGGGGCAACTGGACTATGGCTACACCTTC. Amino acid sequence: CASSNRGQLDYGYTF. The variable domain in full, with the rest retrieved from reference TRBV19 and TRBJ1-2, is DGGITQSPKYLFRKEGQNVTLSCEQNLNHDAMYWYRQDPGQGLRLIYYSQIVNDFQKGDIAEGYSVSREKKESFPLTVTSAQKNPTAFYLCASSNRGQLDYGYTFGSGTRLTVV.

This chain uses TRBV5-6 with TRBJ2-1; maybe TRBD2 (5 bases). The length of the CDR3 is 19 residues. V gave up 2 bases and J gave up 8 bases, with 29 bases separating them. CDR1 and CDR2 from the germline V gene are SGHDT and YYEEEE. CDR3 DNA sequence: TGTGCCAGCAGCTTTTATATCACTCGGGGAGCGCTGGTTGGCGATGAGCAGTTCTTC. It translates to CASSFYITRGALVGDEQFF.

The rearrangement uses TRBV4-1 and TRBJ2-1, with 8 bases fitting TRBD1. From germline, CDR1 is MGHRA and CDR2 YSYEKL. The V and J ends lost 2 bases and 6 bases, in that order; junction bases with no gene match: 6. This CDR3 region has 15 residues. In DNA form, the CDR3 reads TGCGCCAGCAGCCAACTCGGACAGGGAACCAATGAGCAGTTCTTC. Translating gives CASSQLGQGTNEQFF.

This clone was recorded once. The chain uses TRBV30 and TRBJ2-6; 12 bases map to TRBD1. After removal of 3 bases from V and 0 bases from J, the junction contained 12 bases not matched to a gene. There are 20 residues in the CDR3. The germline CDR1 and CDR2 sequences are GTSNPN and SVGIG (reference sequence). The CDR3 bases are TGTGCCTGGAGGGGACAGGGGGCTAACCCCGGTAGCTCTGGGGCCAACGTCCTGACTTTC. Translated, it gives CAWRGQGANPGSSGANVLTF.

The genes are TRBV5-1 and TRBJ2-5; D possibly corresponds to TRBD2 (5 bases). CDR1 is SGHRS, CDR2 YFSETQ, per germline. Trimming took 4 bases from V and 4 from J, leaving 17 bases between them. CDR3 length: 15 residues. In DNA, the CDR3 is TGCGCCAGCAGCCCTATAAGGACTCCCCCAGAGACCCAGTACTTC. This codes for CASSPIRTPPETQYF.

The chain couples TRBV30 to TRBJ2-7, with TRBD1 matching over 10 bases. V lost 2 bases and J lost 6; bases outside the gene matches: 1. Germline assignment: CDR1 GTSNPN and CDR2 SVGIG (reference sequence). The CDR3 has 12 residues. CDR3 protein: CAWSWTGGEQYF. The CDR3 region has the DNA TGTGCCTGGAGTTGGACAGGGGGCGAGCAGTACTTC.

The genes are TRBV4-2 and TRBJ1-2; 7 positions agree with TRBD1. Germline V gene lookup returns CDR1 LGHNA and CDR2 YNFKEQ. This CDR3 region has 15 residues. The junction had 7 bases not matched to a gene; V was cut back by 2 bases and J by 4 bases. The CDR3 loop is CASSQRTGEGYGYTF. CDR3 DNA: TGTGCCAGCAGCCAACGTACAGGGGAAGGCTATGGCTACACCTTC.

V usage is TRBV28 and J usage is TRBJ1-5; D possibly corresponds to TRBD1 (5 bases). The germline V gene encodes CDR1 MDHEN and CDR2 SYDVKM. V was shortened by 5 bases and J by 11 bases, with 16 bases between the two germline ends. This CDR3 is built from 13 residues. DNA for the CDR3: TGTGCCAGCAGTCCGGGGGGGATGGAGGCCCAGCATTTT. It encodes CASSPGGMEAQHF.

The CDR3 loop is CASSLLQETQYF. For the CDR3, the DNA is TGTGCCAGCAGCCTCCTCCAAGAGACCCAGTACTTC. The chain recombines TRBV5-6 with TRBJ2-5; no firm D call. Per germline, CDR1 SGHDT and CDR2 YYEEEE. The ends were cut back, 4 bases at V and 1 base at J, with 5 bases in the middle. The CDR3 totals 12 residues.